Below, 24 T cell receptor beta chains from the same sample are listed, as sequenced in a study of T cell responses to AZD1222 COVID-19 vaccine. Repertoires were generated with immunoSEQ multiplex PCR, while TCRdb's copy carries only in-frame clones and drops some. The sample includes about 120,000 clones, roughly 84% of them seen just once. Sequences were derived from peripheral blood, sampled 28 days after the second AZD1222 dose. The receptors were gathered from an adult who received the AZD1222 COVID-19 vaccine.

V usage is TRBV19 and J usage is TRBJ2-5, with 8 bases fitting TRBD2. This CDR3 has 14 residues. Trimming cost V 5 bases and J 3 bases; bases outside gene matches: 5. Germline loops: CDR1 LNHDA, CDR2 SQIVND (reference sequence). DNA of the CDR3: TGTGCCAGTAGTGAACTAGCGGAGGAAGAGACCCAGTACTTC. Protein product: CASSELAEEETQYF.

The chain links TRBV6-4 to TRBJ2-7, with 8 nucleotides matching TRBD2. The J segment lost 6 bases and the V segment lost 8 bases, leaving 15 bases of the junction unmatched. The CDR3 sequence is 15 residues long. CDR1 is MRHNA and CDR2 is SNTAGT in the germline V gene. CDR3: CASRGRTGPFCEQYF. Written as DNA, the CDR3 is TGTGCCAGCCGCGGGAGGACGGGGCCCTTTTGCGAGCAGTACTTC.

This chain uses TRBV28 with TRBJ2-4; the D is unclear. This CDR3 comprises 14 residues. Germline loops: CDR1 MDHEN, CDR2 SYDVKM. Trimming pared 3 bases from V and 10 bases from J, leaving 16 bases between. This chain's CDR3 is CASSFYGAAPIQYF. In nucleotides, the CDR3 is TGTGCCAGCAGTTTTTACGGTGCGGCCCCTATTCAGTACTTC.

V is TRBV7-2 and J is TRBJ2-7, with TRBD2 matching over 14 bases. This CDR3 spans 17 amino acids. J gave up 3 bases and V 4 bases, and 8 bases lay outside the gene matches. The V gene's germline CDR1 is SGHTA and CDR2 FQGNSA. The CDR3 nucleotides are TGTGCCAGCAGCTCAACCGGACTAGCGGGGGGACGCTACGAGCAGTACTTC. This encodes CASSSTGLAGGRYEQYF.

The CDR3 reads CASSPHSYNEQFF. The CDR3 region has the DNA TGTGCCAGCAGTCCCCACTCCTACAATGAGCAGTTCTTC. The chain recombines TRBV27 with TRBJ2-1; D gene ambiguous. Per germline, CDR1 MNHEY and CDR2 SMNVEV (reference sequence). This CDR3 contains 13 residues. V was clipped by 5 bases and J by 0 bases, with 5 bases between them.

This rearrangement joins TRBV4-3 to TRBJ2-7; no clear D gene. CDR1 and CDR2 (germline): LGHNA, YSLEER. This CDR3 region has 16 residues. The germline V and J ends were trimmed by 0 bases and 3 bases, with 15 bases remaining between them. CDR3 region: CASSQDLQVTYYEQYF. The CDR3 nucleotides are TGCGCCAGCAGCCAAGATCTCCAGGTAACCTACTACGAGCAGTACTTC.

This clone was recorded a few times. V and J are TRBV29-1 and TRBJ1-2; D not certain. The CDR3 runs to 12 residues. Trimming removed 6 bases at V and 2 bases at J, with 10 bases between. Germline loops: CDR1 SQVTM, CDR2 ANQGSEA. This CDR3 is CSVALSNYGYTF. The CDR3 nucleotides are TGCAGCGTGGCACTTTCAAACTATGGCTACACCTTC.

This chain links TRBV27 with TRBJ2-7; TRBD2 agrees at 13 bases. V lost 6 bases and J lost 3; bases outside the gene matches: 8. This CDR3 region has 16 residues. Germline V gene data show CDR1 as MNHEY and CDR2 as SMNVEV (reference sequence). The CDR3: CASSSGTSGIFYEQYF. CDR3 bases: TGTGCCAGCAGCTCTGGGACTAGCGGGATATTCTACGAGCAGTACTTC.

This chain joins TRBV7-8 and TRBJ1-5, with 9 bases matching TRBD1. The trim removed 6 bases at V and 5 bases at J, leaving 5 bases unmatched. From germline, CDR1 is SGHVS and CDR2 FQNEAQ. This CDR3 comprises 14 residues. DNA of the CDR3: TGTGCCAGCAGTACCCGGACAGGGGATCAGCCCCAGCATTTT. This sequence encodes CASSTRTGDQPQHF.

This clone was observed a handful of times. The chain combines TRBV7-3 with TRBJ2-1; 12 bases align to TRBD2. The germline CDR1 and CDR2 sequences are SGHTA and FQGTGA. The J segment lost 7 bases and the V segment lost 1 base, leaving 5 bases of the junction unmatched. CDR3 length: 16 amino acids. The CDR3 bases are TGTGCCAGCAGCTTAATACCAGGGACTAGCGGGAATGAGCAGTTCTTC. Translated: CASSLIPGTSGNEQFF. The full variable domain, rest sourced from reference TRBV7-3 and TRBJ2-1, is GAGVSQTPSNKVTEKGKYVELRCDPISGHTALYWYRQSLGQGPEFLIYFQGTGAADDSGLPNDRFFAVRPEGSVSTLKIQRTERGDSAVYLCASSLIPGTSGNEQFFGPGTRLTVL.

The chain employs TRBV5-1 and TRBJ1-5; perhaps TRBD1 as D (5 bases). The CDR3 is 18 amino acids. Trimming left V 1 base short and J 2 bases short, with 19 bases between. Germline V gene lookup returns CDR1 SGHRS and CDR2 YFSETQ. DNA for the CDR3: TGCGCCAGCAGCTTGCAGCCAGGGTTAATTGACGGCAATCAGCCCCAGCATTTT. Encoded protein: CASSLQPGLIDGNQPQHF.

This sequence joins TRBV24-1 and TRBJ2-2; D is tentatively TRBD1 or TRBD2 (5 bases each). The CDR3 extends over 17 amino acids. Trimming stripped 4 bases from V and 2 bases from J, with 16 bases between. Germline values: CDR1 KGHDR, CDR2 SFDVKD. CDR3 DNA: TGTGCCACCAGTGAATTTGACGGGACGATAAACACCGGGGAGCTGTTTTTT. Protein sequence: CATSEFDGTINTGELFF.

This chain uses TRBV10-3 with TRBJ2-3, with 9 bases that match TRBD1. The V and J ends lost 6 bases and 2 bases, in that order; junction bases with no gene match: 6. The CDR3 runs to 15 residues. CDR1 is ENHRY, CDR2 SYGVKD, per germline. CDR3 sequence reads: CAIRLTGGSTDTQYF. CDR3 nucleotides: TGTGCCATCAGATTAACAGGGGGCTCCACAGATACGCAGTATTTT.

V is TRBV5-8 and J is TRBJ2-1; D is possibly TRBD1 (6 bases). The CDR3 loop spans 15 amino acids. The ends were cut back, 4 bases at V and 4 bases at J, with 15 bases in the middle. Per the germline V gene, CDR1 is SGHTS and CDR2 is YDEGEE. The CDR3 is CASSGQGRRYNEQFF. In DNA form, the CDR3 reads TGTGCCAGCAGCGGTCAGGGGCGGAGGTACAATGAGCAGTTCTTC.

J is TRBJ2-1 and V is TRBV3-1 (or the pseudogene TRBV3-2); 8 bases match TRBD2. The junction had 5 bases not matched to a gene; V was cut back by 0 bases and J by 4 bases. This CDR3 is 16 amino acids long. Germline-derived CDR1 and CDR2 are LGHDT and YNNKEL (reference sequence). CDR3 sequence (DNA): TGTGCCAGCAGCCAAGATCTGCGACTAGCGTACAATGAGCAGTTCTTC. It encodes CASSQDLRLAYNEQFF.

The J gene is TRBJ2-7, the V gene TRBV27, with a weak D call TRBD1 (6 bases). Germline CDR1 is MNHEY and CDR2 is SMNVEV (reference sequence). The CDR3 loop spans 14 amino acids. Deletions cut 6 bases from V and 6 bases from J, with 18 bases between. The CDR3 DNA sequence: TGTGCCAGCAGCTCCCTCAGGGGCAGGTTCGAGCAGTACTTC. Translating gives CASSSLRGRFEQYF.

The CDR3 DNA reads TGTGCCAGCAGTAGTAGCGGCACTGGGTACGAGCAGTACTTC. It translates to CASSSSGTGYEQYF. The V gene is TRBV27, the J gene TRBJ2-7, with D possibly being TRBD2 (6 bases). V was clipped by 5 bases and J by 4 bases, with 15 bases between them. CDR3 length: 14 residues. Germline V gene sequence: CDR1 MNHEY, CDR2 SMNVEV (reference sequence).

This clone was seen only a few times. The V call is TRBV3-1 (or the pseudogene TRBV3-2), the J call TRBJ1-2; 9 nucleotides align to TRBD1. The V gene end was trimmed by 1 base and the J gene end by 4 bases; junction bases not matched to a gene: 19. Germline CDR1 reads LGHDT; CDR2 reads YNNKEL (reference sequence). CDR3 length: 20 residues. The CDR3 loop is CASSQVNTGTGSKGGYGYTF. As DNA, the CDR3 is TGTGCCAGCAGCCAAGTTAATACGGGGACAGGGTCAAAAGGGGGCTATGGCTACACCTTC.

The rearrangement links TRBV7-9 to TRBJ2-3; D is unclear. The CDR3 loop spans 16 amino acids. Trimming shortened V by 7 bases and J by 0 bases, and 17 bases separated the two germline ends. The germline V gene has CDR1 SEHNR and CDR2 FQNEAQ (reference sequence). CDR3 in amino acids: CASTPPEVASTDTQYF. The DNA for the CDR3 is TGTGCCAGCACCCCGCCTGAGGTTGCCAGCACAGATACGCAGTATTTT.

This chain links TRBV7-9 with TRBJ1-4; 7 bases are shared with TRBD1. The junction had 2 bases not matched to a gene; V was cut back by 5 bases and J by 2 bases. From germline, CDR1 is SEHNR and CDR2 FQNEAQ (reference sequence). The CDR3 contains 14 residues. This CDR3 reads CASSQGQTNEKLFF. In DNA, the CDR3 is TGTGCCAGCAGCCAGGGACAGACTAATGAAAAACTGTTTTTT.

J is TRBJ1-1 and V is TRBV28, with 8 positions matching TRBD1. There are 16 residues in the CDR3. Germline V gives CDR1 MDHEN, CDR2 SYDVKM. After removal of 2 bases from V and 2 bases from J, the junction contained 7 bases not matched to a gene. The CDR3 DNA reads as TGTGCCAGCAGTTTACCCCGCGGACAGGGAAACACTGAAGCTTTCTTT. Protein sequence: CASSLPRGQGNTEAFF.

With regard to this clone: Other DNA sequences of this sample code for an identical CDR3. V gene TRBV9 combines with J gene TRBJ1-1, with unresolved D. The CDR3 runs to 12 residues. The germline CDR1 and CDR2 sequences are SGDLS and YYNGEE. V was pared by 4 bases and J by 0 bases, with 4 bases between. Here the CDR3 DNA reads TGTGCCAGCAGCAAGGTGAACACTGAAGCTTTCTTT. Translation: CASSKVNTEAFF.

The chain employs TRBV19 and TRBJ1-1; weak D call: TRBD1 (5 bases). The CDR3 runs 12 residues. The V end lost 6 bases, the J end lost 1 base, and 6 bases lay between the germline ends. Germline-derived CDR1 and CDR2 are LNHDA and SQIVND (reference sequence). The chain's CDR3 is CASRDKNTEAFF. DNA of the CDR3: TGTGCCAGTAGGGACAAGAACACTGAAGCTTTCTTT.

V gene TRBV7-9 combines with J gene TRBJ2-1; D is unclear. The CDR3 spans 11 residues. Germline lookup yields CDR1 SEHNR and CDR2 FQNEAQ (reference sequence). V lost 5 bases and J 6 bases, leaving 5 bases between the germline ends. CDR3 loop: CASSPSNEQFF. In DNA, the CDR3 is TGTGCCAGCAGCCCCTCCAATGAGCAGTTCTTC.